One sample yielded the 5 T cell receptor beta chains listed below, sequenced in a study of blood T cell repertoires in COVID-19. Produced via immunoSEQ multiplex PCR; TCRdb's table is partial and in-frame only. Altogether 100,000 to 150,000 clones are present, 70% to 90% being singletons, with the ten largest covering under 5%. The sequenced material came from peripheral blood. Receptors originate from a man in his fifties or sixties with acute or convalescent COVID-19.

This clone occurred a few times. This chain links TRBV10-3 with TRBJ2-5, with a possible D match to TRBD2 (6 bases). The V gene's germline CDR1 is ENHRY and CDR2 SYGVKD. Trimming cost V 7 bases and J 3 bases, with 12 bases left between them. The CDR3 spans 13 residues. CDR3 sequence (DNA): TGTGCCATCAACCAGCGGGTGGAAGAGACCCAGTACTTC. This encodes CAINQRVEETQYF.

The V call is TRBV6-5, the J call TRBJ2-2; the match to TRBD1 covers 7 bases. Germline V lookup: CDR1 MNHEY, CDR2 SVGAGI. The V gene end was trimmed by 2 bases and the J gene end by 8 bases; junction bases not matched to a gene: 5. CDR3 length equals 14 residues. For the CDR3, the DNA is TGTGCCAGCAGTTACACACAGGGGTTAGGGGAGCTGTTTTTT. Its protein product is CASSYTQGLGELFF.

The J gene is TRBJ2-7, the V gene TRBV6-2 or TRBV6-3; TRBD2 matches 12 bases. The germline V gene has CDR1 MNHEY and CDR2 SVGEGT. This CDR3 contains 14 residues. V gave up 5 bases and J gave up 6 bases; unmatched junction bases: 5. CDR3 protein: CASSPLAGGGEQYF. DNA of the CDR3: TGTGCCAGCAGTCCACTAGCGGGAGGCGGCGAGCAGTACTTC.

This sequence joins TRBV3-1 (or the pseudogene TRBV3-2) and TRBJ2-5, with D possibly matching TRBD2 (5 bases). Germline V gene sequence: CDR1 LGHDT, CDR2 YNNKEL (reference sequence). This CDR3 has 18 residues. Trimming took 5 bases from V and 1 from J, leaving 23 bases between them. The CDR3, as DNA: TGTGCCAGCAGCTCTTTTGGACGGGATTGGGGTAGCCAAGAGACCCAGTACTTC. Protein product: CASSSFGRDWGSQETQYF.

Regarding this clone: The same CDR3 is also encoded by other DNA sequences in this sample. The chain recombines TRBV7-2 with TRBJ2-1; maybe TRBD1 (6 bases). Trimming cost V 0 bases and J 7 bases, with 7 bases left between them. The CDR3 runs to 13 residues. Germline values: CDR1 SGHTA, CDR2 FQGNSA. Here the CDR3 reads CASSLARGNEQFF. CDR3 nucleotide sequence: TGTGCCAGCAGCTTAGCGAGGGGGAATGAGCAGTTCTTC.